The 18 T cell receptor beta chains reported below all come from one sample, sequenced in a study of cytomegalovirus exposure and HLA in healthy donors. Researchers ran the PCR with 60 Vbeta and 13 Jbeta primers. This table comes from immunoSEQ multiplex PCR, and its TCRdb copy is limited to in-frame clones, with some not included. The data contain under 200,000 clones, over 65% of them singletons. Source material: PBMCs. The receptor source for this set is a woman younger than 45 in good health and CMV-seronegative.

The CDR3 bases are TGCGCCAGCAGCTTGAATGGACAGGGAGGGTACAATGAGCAGTTCTTC. It is translated as CASSLNGQGGYNEQFF. The rearrangement links TRBV5-1 to TRBJ2-1, with a weak D call TRBD1 (8 bases). Germline V gene data show CDR1 as SGHRS and CDR2 as YFSETQ. With 1 base removed from V and 4 bases from J, the gap between germline ends came to 15 bases. The CDR3 spans 16 residues.

The J gene is TRBJ1-1, the V gene TRBV21-1; the DNA was not compared with TRBD1, the D call given in the table. TRBV21-1 is a listed pseudogene. The CDR3 totals 16 residues. CDR3 protein: CASSKAEKRQVPEAFF. The CDR3 DNA is TGTGCCAGCAGCAAAGCCGAGAAGCGACAGGTCCCTGAAGCTTTCTTT.

The chain recombines TRBV11-2 with TRBJ2-1; 9 bases match TRBD1. CDR1 is SGHAT, CDR2 FQNNGV, per germline. The CDR3 is 16 residues long. The V and J ends lost 3 bases and 4 bases, in that order; junction bases with no gene match: 7. CDR3 DNA: TGTGCCAGCAGCTTGAGGGGGGGACAGGGTTACAATGAGCAGTTCTTC. It specifies CASSLRGGQGYNEQFF.

This clone was counted a few times. The rearrangement uses TRBV15 and TRBJ2-7; D is possibly TRBD2 (5 bases). The germline gives CDR1 LNHNV, CDR2 YYDKDF (reference sequence). V lost 2 bases to trimming and J lost 6 bases, with 14 bases between them. The CDR3 runs to 14 residues. This chain's CDR3 is CATSRHASGFEQYF. The CDR3 region has the DNA TGTGCCACCAGCAGACACGCGTCGGGGTTCGAGCAGTACTTC.

CDR3 in DNA: TGTGCCAGCAGTCCGGGTGGGACAGGCCACGAGCAGTACTTC. Its protein product is CASSPGGTGHEQYF. V usage is TRBV27 and J usage is TRBJ2-7; 8 bases are shared with TRBD1. V shed 5 bases, J shed 5 bases, and the junction held 8 bases outside the gene matches. The CDR3 is made up of 14 amino acids. Germline V gene data show CDR1 as MNHEY and CDR2 as SMNVEV (reference sequence).

The gene calls are TRBV5-4 and TRBJ2-5; possible D gene TRBD2, 5 bases. The CDR3 has 13 amino acids. The V end was cut by 0 bases, the J end by 5 bases, with 8 bases between. Per germline, CDR1 SGHNT and CDR2 YYREEE (reference sequence). The CDR3 region has the DNA TGTGCCAGCAGCTTGGCCGGACTGGAGACCCAGTACTTC. Amino acid sequence: CASSLAGLETQYF.

The rearrangement links TRBV19 to TRBJ2-5; 7 nucleotides agree with TRBD2. This CDR3 is 15 amino acids long. V dropped 5 bases and J dropped 4; count of bases not matched to a gene: 10. The germline CDR1 and CDR2 sequences are LNHDA and SQIVND (reference sequence). The CDR3: CASSLGGETRETQYF. DNA for the CDR3: TGTGCCAGTAGTTTGGGGGGGGAGACCAGAGAGACCCAGTACTTC.

V gene TRBV27 combines with J gene TRBJ1-1, with D perhaps TRBD1 (6 bases). CDR3 size: 16 residues. Trimming cost V 3 bases and J 0 bases, with 14 bases left between them. The germline V gene has CDR1 MNHEY and CDR2 SMNVEV (reference sequence). CDR3 region: CASSFGLRGLNTEAFF. As DNA, the CDR3 is TGTGCCAGCAGTTTCGGTTTAAGGGGGTTGAACACTGAAGCTTTCTTT.

The chain couples TRBV5-1 to TRBJ2-2; D is undetermined. From germline, CDR1 is SGHRS and CDR2 YFSETQ. The CDR3 totals 14 residues. Trimming cost V 0 bases and J 1 base, with 4 bases left between them. CDR3 bases: TGCGCCAGCAGCTTGGGGCAGAACACCGGGGAGCTGTTTTTT. Translating it yields CASSLGQNTGELFF.

The chain joins TRBV5-1 to TRBJ2-1; D might be TRBD2 (5 bases). The CDR3 contains 13 residues. Trimming stripped 0 bases from V and 8 bases from J, with 9 bases between. The germline gives CDR1 SGHRS, CDR2 YFSETQ. The CDR3 is CASSLGGHDEQFF. CDR3 nucleotides: TGCGCCAGCAGCTTGGGAGGGCATGATGAGCAGTTCTTC.

The sample holds a few counts of this clone. The V and J genes are TRBV7-8 and TRBJ1-1, with 7 bases matching TRBD1. Trimming cost V 1 base and J 0 bases; bases outside gene matches: 5. This CDR3 comprises 16 residues. CDR1 is SGHVS, CDR2 FQNEAQ, per germline. The CDR3 reads CASSLVAGTVNTEAFF. The CDR3 DNA follows: TGTGCCAGCAGCTTAGTTGCCGGGACAGTGAACACTGAAGCTTTCTTT.

The V gene is TRBV29-1, the J gene TRBJ1-1; perhaps TRBD1 as D (5 bases). Deletions cut 4 bases from V and 11 bases from J, with 17 bases between. Germline CDR1 is SQVTM and CDR2 is ANQGSEA. This CDR3 is built from 12 residues. CDR3 loop: CSVVRAWGPAFF. As DNA, the CDR3 is TGCAGCGTTGTCCGGGCCTGGGGCCCTGCTTTCTTT.

The chain couples TRBV28 to TRBJ1-5; TRBD1 might be the D (6 bases). The germline V gene encodes CDR1 MDHEN and CDR2 SYDVKM. The CDR3 contains 15 residues. V lost 5 bases to trimming and J lost 3 bases, with 14 bases between them. The CDR3, as DNA: TGTGCCAGCAGTCCCCCGGACAGCTACAATCAGCCCCAGCATTTT. Protein sequence: CASSPPDSYNQPQHF.

This clone came up a few times. Other DNA variants within this sample encode the same CDR3. The chain employs TRBV6-6 and TRBJ2-7, with 7 bases identical to TRBD1. V dropped 0 bases and J dropped 1; count of bases not matched to a gene: 3. The germline V gene has CDR1 MNHNY and CDR2 SVGAGI (reference sequence). This CDR3 has 15 amino acids. CDR3 in amino acids: CASSYSMGQSYEQYF. The CDR3 bases are TGTGCCAGCAGTTACTCGATGGGACAGTCCTACGAGCAGTACTTC.

The chain couples TRBV18 to TRBJ1-3, with 7 bases matching TRBD1. V dropped 4 bases and J dropped 1; count of bases not matched to a gene: 10. The CDR3 spans 17 residues. Germline V gene lookup returns CDR1 KGHSH and CDR2 LQKENI. CDR3 coding DNA: TGTGCCAGCTCACTACTAGGACAGGTCTCTTCTGGAAACACCATATATTTT. Amino acid sequence: CASSLLGQVSSGNTIYF. The full variable domain, in which reference TRBV18 and TRBJ1-3 provide the parts outside the CDR3, is NAGVMQNPRHLVRRRGQEARLRCSPMKGHSHVYWYRQLPEEGLKFMVYLQKENIIDESGMPKERFSAEFPKEGPSILRIQQVVRGDSAAYFCASSLLGQVSSGNTIYFGEGSWLTVV.

The rearrangement links TRBV5-1 to TRBJ2-6; TRBD1 might be the D (6 bases). Germline CDR1 reads SGHRS; CDR2 reads YFSETQ. The CDR3 runs 17 residues. The V gene lost 0 bases and the J gene lost 0 bases, with 10 bases spanning the gap. This chain's CDR3 is CASSLDRVYSGANVLTF. In DNA form, the CDR3 reads TGCGCCAGCAGCTTGGACAGGGTCTACTCTGGGGCCAACGTCCTGACTTTC.

V and J are TRBV5-8 and TRBJ1-5; D ambiguous. The length of the CDR3 is 15 residues. V lost 5 bases, J lost 4 bases, and 16 bases lay in between. Germline assignment: CDR1 SGHTS and CDR2 YDEGEE. CDR3 loop: CASSSGYDGNQPQHF. DNA of the CDR3: TGTGCCAGCAGTTCGGGTTATGACGGGAATCAGCCCCAGCATTTT.

The V gene is TRBV7-9, the J gene TRBJ2-3; 12 bases map to TRBD2. This CDR3 contains 17 residues. Per the germline V gene, CDR1 is SEHNR and CDR2 is FQNEAQ (reference sequence). Trimming removed 1 base from V and 4 bases from J; junction bases left unmatched: 6. The CDR3 loop reads CASSLGLAGGRADTQYF. Written as DNA, the CDR3 is TGTGCCAGCAGCTTAGGCCTAGCGGGAGGGAGGGCAGATACGCAGTATTTT.